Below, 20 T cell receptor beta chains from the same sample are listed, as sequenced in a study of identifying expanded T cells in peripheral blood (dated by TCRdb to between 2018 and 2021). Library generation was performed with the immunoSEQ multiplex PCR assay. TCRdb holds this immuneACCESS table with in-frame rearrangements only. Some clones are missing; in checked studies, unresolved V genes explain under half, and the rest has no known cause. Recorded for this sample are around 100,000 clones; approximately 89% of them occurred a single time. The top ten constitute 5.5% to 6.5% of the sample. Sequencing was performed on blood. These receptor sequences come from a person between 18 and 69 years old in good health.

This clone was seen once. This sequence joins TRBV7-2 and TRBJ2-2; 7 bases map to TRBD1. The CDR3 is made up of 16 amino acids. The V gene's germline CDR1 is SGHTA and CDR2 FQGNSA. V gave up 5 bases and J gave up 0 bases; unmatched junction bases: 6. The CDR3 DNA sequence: TGTGCCAGCAGCCTAGGGACAGTCGCGAACACCGGGGAGCTGTTTTTT. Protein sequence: CASSLGTVANTGELFF.

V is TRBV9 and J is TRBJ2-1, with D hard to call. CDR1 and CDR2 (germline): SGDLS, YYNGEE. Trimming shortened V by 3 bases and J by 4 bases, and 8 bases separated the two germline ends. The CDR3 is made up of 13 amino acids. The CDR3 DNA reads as TGTGCCAGCAGCGGGGGTAGTTACAATGAGCAGTTCTTC. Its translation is CASSGGSYNEQFF.

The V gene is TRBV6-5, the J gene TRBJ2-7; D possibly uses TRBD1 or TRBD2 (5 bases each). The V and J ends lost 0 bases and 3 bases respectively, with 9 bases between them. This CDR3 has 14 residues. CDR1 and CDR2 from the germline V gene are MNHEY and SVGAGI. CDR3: CASSYSRGVYEQYF. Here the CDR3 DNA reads TGTGCCAGCAGTTACTCGAGGGGAGTCTACGAGCAGTACTTC.

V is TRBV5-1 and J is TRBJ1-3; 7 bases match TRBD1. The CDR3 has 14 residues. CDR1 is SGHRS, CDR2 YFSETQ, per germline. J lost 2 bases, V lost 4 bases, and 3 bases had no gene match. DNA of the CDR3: TGCGCCAGCAGCCTCGGGACAGCTGGAAACACCATATATTTT. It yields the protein CASSLGTAGNTIYF.

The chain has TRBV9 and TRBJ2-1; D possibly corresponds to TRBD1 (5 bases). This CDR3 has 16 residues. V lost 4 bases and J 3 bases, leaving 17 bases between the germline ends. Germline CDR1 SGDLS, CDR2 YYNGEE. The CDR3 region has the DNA TGTGCCAGCAGCTCCCTAAGCAGGGTTGACTACAATGAGCAGTTCTTC. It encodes CASSSLSRVDYNEQFF. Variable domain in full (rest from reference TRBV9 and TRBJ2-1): DSGVTQTPKHLITATGQRVTLRCSPRSGDLSVYWYQQSLDQGLQFLIQYYNGEERAKGNILERFSAQQFPDLHSELNLSSLELGDSALYFCASSSLSRVDYNEQFFGPGTRLTVL.

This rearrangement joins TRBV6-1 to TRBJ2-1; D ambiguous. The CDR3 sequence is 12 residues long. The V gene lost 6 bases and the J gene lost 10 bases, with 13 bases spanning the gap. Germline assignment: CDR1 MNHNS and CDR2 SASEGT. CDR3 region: CASRDHAQEQFF. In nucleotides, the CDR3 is TGTGCCAGCAGGGACCACGCCCAGGAGCAGTTCTTC.

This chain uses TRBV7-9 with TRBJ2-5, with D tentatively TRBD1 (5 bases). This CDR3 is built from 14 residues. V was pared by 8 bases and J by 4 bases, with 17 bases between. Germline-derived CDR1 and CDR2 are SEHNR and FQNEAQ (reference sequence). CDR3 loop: CASSSGRDRETQYF. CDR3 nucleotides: TGTGCCAGCTCTTCGGGCAGGGATCGAGAGACCCAGTACTTC.

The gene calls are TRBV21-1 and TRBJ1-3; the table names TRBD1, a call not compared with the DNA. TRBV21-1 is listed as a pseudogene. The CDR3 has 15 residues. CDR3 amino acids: CASSKLQISGNTIYF. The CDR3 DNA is TGTGCCAGCAGCAAGCTGCAGATCTCTGGAAACACCATATATTTT.

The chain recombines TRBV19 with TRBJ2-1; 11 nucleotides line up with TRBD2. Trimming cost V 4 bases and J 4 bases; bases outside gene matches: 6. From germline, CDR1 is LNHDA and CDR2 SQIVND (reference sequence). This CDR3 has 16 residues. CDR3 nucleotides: TGTGCCAGTAGTACCGGACTAGCGGGTTTGTACAATGAGCAGTTCTTC. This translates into CASSTGLAGLYNEQFF. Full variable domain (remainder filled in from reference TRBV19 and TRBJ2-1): DGGITQSPKYLFRKEGQNVTLSCEQNLNHDAMYWYRQDPGQGLRLIYYSQIVNDFQKGDIAEGYSVSREKKESFPLTVTSAQKNPTAFYLCASSTGLAGLYNEQFFGPGTRLTVL.

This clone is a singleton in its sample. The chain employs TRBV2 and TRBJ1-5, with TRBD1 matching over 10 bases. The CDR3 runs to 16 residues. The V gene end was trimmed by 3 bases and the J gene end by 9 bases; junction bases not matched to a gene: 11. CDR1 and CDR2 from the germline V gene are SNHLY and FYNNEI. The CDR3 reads CASSDGTGVREGPQHF. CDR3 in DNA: TGTGCCAGCAGTGATGGGACAGGGGTACGCGAGGGGCCCCAGCATTTT. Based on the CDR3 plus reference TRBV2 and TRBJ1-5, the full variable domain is EPEVTQTPSHQVTQMGQEVILRCVPISNHLYFYWYRQILGQKVEFLVSFYNNEISEKSEIFDDQFSVERPDGSNFTLKIRSTKLEDSAMYFCASSDGTGVREGPQHFGDGTRLSIL.

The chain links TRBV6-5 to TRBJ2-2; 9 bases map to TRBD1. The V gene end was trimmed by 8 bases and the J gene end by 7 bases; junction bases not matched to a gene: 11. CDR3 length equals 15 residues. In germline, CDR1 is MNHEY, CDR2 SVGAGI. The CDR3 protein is CASQGTGGRIGELFF. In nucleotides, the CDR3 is TGTGCCAGCCAAGGAACAGGGGGCAGGATCGGGGAGCTGTTTTTT.

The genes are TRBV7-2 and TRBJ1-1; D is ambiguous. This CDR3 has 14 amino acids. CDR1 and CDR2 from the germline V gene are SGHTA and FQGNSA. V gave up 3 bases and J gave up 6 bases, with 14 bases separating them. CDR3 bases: TGTGCCAGCAGCTTTTCCAACGGAAGGGCTGAAGCTTTCTTT. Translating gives CASSFSNGRAEAFF.

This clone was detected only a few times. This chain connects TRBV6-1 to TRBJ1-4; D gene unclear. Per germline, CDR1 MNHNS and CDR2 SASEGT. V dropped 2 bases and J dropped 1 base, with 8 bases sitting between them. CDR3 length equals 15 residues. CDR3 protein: CASSEWSGTNEKLFF. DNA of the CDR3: TGTGCCAGCAGTGAATGGAGTGGAACTAATGAAAAACTGTTTTTT.

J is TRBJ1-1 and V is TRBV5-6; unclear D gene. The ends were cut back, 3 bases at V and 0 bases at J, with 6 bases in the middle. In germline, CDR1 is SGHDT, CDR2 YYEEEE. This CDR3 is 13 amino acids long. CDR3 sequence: CASSYYMNTEAFF. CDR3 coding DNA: TGTGCCAGCAGCTACTATATGAACACTGAAGCTTTCTTT.

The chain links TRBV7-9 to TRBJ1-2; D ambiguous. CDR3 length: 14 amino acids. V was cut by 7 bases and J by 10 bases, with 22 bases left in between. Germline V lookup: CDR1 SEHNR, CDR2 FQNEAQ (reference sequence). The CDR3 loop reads CASTTDASGTTYTF. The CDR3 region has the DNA TGTGCCAGCACTACCGATGCGTCGGGCACAACCTACACCTTC. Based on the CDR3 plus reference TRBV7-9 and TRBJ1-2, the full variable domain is DTGVSQNPRHKITKRGQNVTFRCDPISEHNRLYWYRQTLGQGPEFLTYFQNEAQLEKSRLLSDRFSAERPKGSFSTLEIQRTEQGDSAMYLCASTTDASGTTYTFGSGTRLTVV.

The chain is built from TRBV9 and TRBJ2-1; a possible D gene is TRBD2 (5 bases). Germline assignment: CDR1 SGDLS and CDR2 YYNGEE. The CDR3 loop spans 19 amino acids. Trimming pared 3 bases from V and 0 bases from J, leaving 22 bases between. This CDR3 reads CASSAPPSSGRFSYNEQFF. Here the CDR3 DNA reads TGTGCCAGCAGCGCCCCCCCGTCGAGCGGTAGATTCTCCTACAATGAGCAGTTCTTC.

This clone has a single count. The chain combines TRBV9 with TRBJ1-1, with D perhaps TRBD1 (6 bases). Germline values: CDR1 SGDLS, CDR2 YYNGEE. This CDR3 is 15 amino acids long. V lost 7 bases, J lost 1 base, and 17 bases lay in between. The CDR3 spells CASSGGAFTNTEAFF. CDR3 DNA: TGTGCCAGCTCCGGGGGGGCCTTCACGAACACTGAAGCTTTCTTT.

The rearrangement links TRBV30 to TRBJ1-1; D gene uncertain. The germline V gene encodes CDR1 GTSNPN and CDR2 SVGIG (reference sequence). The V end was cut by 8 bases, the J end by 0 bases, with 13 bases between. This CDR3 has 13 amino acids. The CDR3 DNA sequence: TGTGCCATGCGGCAGGTTTTGAACACTGAAGCTTTCTTT. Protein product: CAMRQVLNTEAFF.

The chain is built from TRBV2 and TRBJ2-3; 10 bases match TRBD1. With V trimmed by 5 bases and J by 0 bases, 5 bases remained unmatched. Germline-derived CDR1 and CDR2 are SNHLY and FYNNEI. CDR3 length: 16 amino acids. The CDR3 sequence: CASSRDRGTSTDTQYF. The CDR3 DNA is TGTGCCAGCAGTAGGGACAGGGGAACTAGCACAGATACGCAGTATTTT.

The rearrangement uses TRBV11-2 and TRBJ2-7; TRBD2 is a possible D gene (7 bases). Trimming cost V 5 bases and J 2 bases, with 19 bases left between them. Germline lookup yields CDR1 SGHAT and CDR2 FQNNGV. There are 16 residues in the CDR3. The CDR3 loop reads CASSPLGAGDTYEQYF. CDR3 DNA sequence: TGTGCCAGCAGCCCCTTGGGCGCGGGGGACACCTACGAGCAGTACTTC.